Reported below is one TCR beta chain. Antigen unknown. The record originates from a study of PD-1 blockade in classical Hodgkin lymphoma. The assay was immunoSEQ multiplex PCR, and TCRdb's table has in-frame clones only and misses some. The repertoire has 45,000 to 50,000 clones, around 80% of them found once; the top ten carry roughly 22%. V was trimmed by 4 bases and J by 5 bases, leaving 14 bases between them. This CDR3 spans 14 amino acids. In germline, CDR1 is MGHRA, CDR2 YSYEKL. Points from the study as a whole: Compared with baseline, CD4+ but not CD8+ TCR diversity had risen significantly by C4D1. It was reported that newly diagnosed patients had less baseline TCR diversity than healthy donors. Nivolumab initiation under 1 year post-ASCT meant exclusion.

All trial patients relapsed after autologous stem cell transplantation. Complete response, partial response or progressive disease was each patient's best response. The chain combines TRBV4-1 with TRBJ1-2, with a weak D call TRBD1 (5 bases). Specimen: peripheral blood mononuclear cells (PBMCs), collected before the second cycle of nivolumab. This TCR was sampled from a human donor with classical Hodgkin lymphoma. For the CDR3, the DNA is TGCGCCAGCAGCCCAGTGGGGACCGCATATGGCTACACCTTC. Translated, it gives CASSPVGTAYGYTF.